This TCR beta chain was recovered during a study of blood T cell repertoires in COVID-19. Looking at the study overall: Whether acute or convalescent, the COVID-19 samples came from the United States, Italy and Spain. T cells, B-cell-depleted T cells, or PBMCs provided the cDNA or gDNA that served as material.

About this clone itself: Other DNA sequences in this specimen translate into the identical CDR3.

Original processing methods: Nucleated cell counts were estimated from reference gene primer amplification. Repertoires were generated with immunoSEQ multiplex PCR, while TCRdb's copy carries only in-frame clones and drops some. V and J calls and clone size are given by that table; D and trimming were obtained from the DNA. Among about 120,000 clones listed, about 85% were seen once. The CDR3 spans 14 residues. CDR1 is SGHNT and CDR2 is YYREEE in the germline V gene (reference sequence). Trimming shortened V by 0 bases and J by 5 bases, and 11 bases separated the two germline ends. Sequenced material: peripheral blood. V usage is TRBV5-4 and J usage is TRBJ1-1, with a tentative D call TRBD1 (6 bases). This TCR was recovered from a man aged 60 to 75 with acute or convalescent COVID-19. As DNA, the CDR3 is TGTGCCAGCAGCTTGGAACAGGGAGGGACTGAAGCTTTCTTT. The encoded protein is CASSLEQGGTEAFF.